A selection of T cell receptor beta chains follows, all from one sample in a study of tumor-infiltrating lymphocytes in primary liver carcinoma. TCRdb reprocessed the multiplex PCR reads via MiXCR and lists one record per CDR3 protein. The table lists approximately 120,000 distinct CDR3 sequences, 60% to 80% of them singletons, with 8% to 9% in the top ten. Input material: liver tumor tissue from sampling region 3. The origin of the receptors is a woman aged 55-70 years with primary liver carcinoma and hepatitis B virus infection. The CDR3 runs from the conserved cysteine through the conserved F or W. Fields, in order: clone size, V gene, J gene, D gene, CDR3 length, CDR3 DNA, CDR3 protein. The D gene is left open where the match is weak. Size tells how often a clone was seen (once, few, many) or the class of an expanded clone, and some rows leave it out.

NA	TRBV11-3	TRBJ2-1	NA	13	TGTGCCACCAGTGCCGGGGGCTCCAATGAGCGGTTCTTC	CATSAGGSNERFF
many	TRBV14	TRBJ2-3	NA	15	TGTGCCAGCAGCCCAGGAGGGGCCCTCAGGGATACGCAGTATTTT	CASSPGGALRDTQYF
NA	TRBV11-2	TRBJ2-3	NA	17	TGTACCAGCAGCTTAGGGATTCAAAGGGAAGACACAGATACGCAGTATTTT	CTSSLGIQREDTDTQYF
NA	TRBV11-2	TRBJ2-6	NA	14	TGTGCCAGCAGCTTAGAGCCAGGGGCCAACGTCCTGGTTTTC	CASSLEPGANVLVF
NA	TRBV5-4	TRBJ1-5	TRBD1	15	TGTGTCGGCAGCTTGGGGACAGGGGGCAACCAGCCCCAGCATTTT	CVGSLGTGGNQPQHF
NA	TRBV5-6	TRBJ2-1	NA	15	TGTGCCAGCCAATACCGGGGGAACTATTACAATGAGCAGTTCTTC	CASQYRGNYYNEQFF
NA	TRBV11-2	TRBJ2-7	TRBD1	14	TGTGCCGGCAGCTTCGGGACAGGGAGCATCGAGCAGTACTTC	CAGSFGTGSIEQYF
many	TRBV10-2	TRBJ2-7	NA	12	TGCGCCAGCAGATCTGGCGGTTACGAGCAGTACTTC	CASRSGGYEQYF
NA	TRBV20-1	TRBJ2-2	TRBD2	14	TGCAGTGCTAGACTAGCGGGAGACACCGGGGAGCTGTTTTTT	CSARLAGDTGELFF
NA	TRBV11-2	TRBJ2-1	TRBD2	17	TGTGCCAGCAGCTTAGATAGGGGCGGGAGGTTCTACAATGAGCAGTTCTTC	CASSLDRGGRFYNEQFF
many	TRBV6-2/TRBV6-3	TRBJ1-1	NA	13	TGTGCCAGCAGTCAACAACAGAACACTGAAGCTTTCTTT	CASSQQQNTEAFF
many	TRBV6-6	TRBJ2-5	TRBD1	15	TGTGCCAGCAGTTACTTGGGACAGGGCCAAGAGACCCAGTACTTC	CASSYLGQGQETQYF
NA	TRBV6-5	TRBJ2-7	NA	14	TGTGCCAGCTGTTACACCACCGGCAACTACGAGCAGTACTTC	CASCYTTGNYEQYF
many	TRBV11-3	TRBJ2-7	NA	15	TGTGCCAGCAGGTCCGGCTGGCAGGGGCGCAACGAGCAGTACTTC	CASRSGWQGRNEQYF
many	TRBV5-5	TRBJ2-7	TRBD1	16	TGTGCCAGCAGCCCCAGGACAGGAGGAGCCTCCTACGAGCAGTACTTC	CASSPRTGGASYEQYF
NA	TRBV11-2	TRBJ2-6	TRBD2	18	TGTGCCAGCAGCTCAGTACTAGCGCCCACCTCTGGGGCCAACGTCCTGGCTTTC	CASSSVLAPTSGANVLAF
once	TRBV6-5	TRBJ2-2	TRBD1	15	TGTGCCAGCAGCTCCTTGCAGGGGGTTACCGGAGAGCTGTTTTTT	CASSSLQGVTGELFF
few	TRBV6-1	TRBJ2-5	TRBD2	16	TGTGCCAGAAGACCTGTGGTAGCGGGAGTGGCAGAGACCCAGTACTTC	CARRPVVAGVAETQYF
NA	TRBV6-1	TRBJ2-7	TRBD2	14	TGTTCCAGCAGTGAATTAGCGGGCATCTACGAGCAGTACTTC	CSSSELAGIYEQYF
few	TRBV2	TRBJ2-5	TRBD2	17	TGTGCCAGCTTGAAAGGACTAGCGGGCGCGGACCAAGAGACCCAGTACTTC	CASLKGLAGADQETQYF
NA	TRBV11-2	TRBJ2-7	TRBD2	14	TGTGCCAGCAGTATAGGACTAGCGGGAGGCGAGCAGTACTTC	CASSIGLAGGEQYF
NA	TRBV5-1	TRBJ2-1	NA	14	TGCGCCAGCAGCTTGGAGCGTCTGAACAATGAGCAGTTCTTC	CASSLERLNNEQFF
NA	TRBV5-1	TRBJ2-7	NA	14	TGCGCCAGCAGCTTGGACGGAATGACCTACGAGCAGTACTTC	CASSLDGMTYEQYF
NA	TRBV29-1	TRBJ2-7	NA	12	TGCAGCGTCGGACAGGGAGGGTATGTGCAGTACTTC	CSVGQGGYVQYF
many	TRBV28	TRBJ2-7	NA	15	TGTGCCAGCAGTTCCCACGCGAGGGCCCACTACGAGCAGTACTTC	CASSSHARAHYEQYF
NA	TRBV5-6	TRBJ2-6	NA	15	TGTGCCAGCAGTTACCAGGGTTCTGGGGCCAACGTCATGACTTTC	CASSYQGSGANVMTF
NA	TRBV7-3	TRBJ2-1	NA	13	TGTGCCAGCGCATTCGGAAAATTCAATGAGCAGTTCTTC	CASAFGKFNEQFF
NA	TRBV28	TRBJ2-7	TRBD2	14	TGTGCCAGCAGTAAGACTAGCGTCAACTACGAGCAGTACTTC	CASSKTSVNYEQYF
NA	TRBV29-1	TRBJ2-3	TRBD2	13	TGCAGCGTGGACTGGGGGGGGACAGATACGCAGTATTTT	CSVDWGGTDTQYF